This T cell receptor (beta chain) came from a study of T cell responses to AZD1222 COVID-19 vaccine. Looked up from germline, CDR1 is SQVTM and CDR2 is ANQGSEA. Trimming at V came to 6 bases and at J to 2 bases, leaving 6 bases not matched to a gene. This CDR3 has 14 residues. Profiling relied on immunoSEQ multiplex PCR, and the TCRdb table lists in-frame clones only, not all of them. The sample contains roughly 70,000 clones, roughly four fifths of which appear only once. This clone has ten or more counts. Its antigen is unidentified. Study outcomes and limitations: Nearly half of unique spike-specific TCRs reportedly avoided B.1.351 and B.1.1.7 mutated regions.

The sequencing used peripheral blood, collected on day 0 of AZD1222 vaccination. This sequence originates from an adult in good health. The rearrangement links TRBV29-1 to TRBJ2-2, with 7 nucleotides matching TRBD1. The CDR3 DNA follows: TGCAGCGTATACAGGGGCGATAACACCGGGGAGCTGTTTTTT. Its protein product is CSVYRGDNTGELFF.